These 3 T cell receptor beta chains originate from one sample sequenced in a study of human T cells and chemical hapten exposure. Indicated time point: patch test 3, about 24 weeks after DPC sensitization. As for treatment: therapeutic diphenylcyclopropenone sensitization with weekly scalp DPC. TCRdb independently ran MiXCR on the RACE reads; one entry per CDR3 protein. The sample carries 150,000 to 200,000 distinct CDR3 sequences, roughly a quarter recorded once. The sample in question was whole blood, obtained in connection with sensitization to the hapten diphenylcyclopropenone (DPC). Receptors originate from a woman aged 40 to 55 with alopecia areata. Some clones in this sample may be carry-over from other donors' samples.

The J gene is TRBJ2-6, the V gene TRBV18; no clear D gene. The CDR3 loop spans 15 amino acids. Germline V lookup: CDR1 KGHSH, CDR2 LQKENI. The germline V and J ends were trimmed by 0 bases and 0 bases, with 3 bases remaining between them. The CDR3 reads CASSPPGSGANVLTF. As DNA, the CDR3 is TGTGCCAGCTCACCACCCGGCTCTGGGGCCAACGTCCTGACTTTC.

This clonotype was recorded a few times. The chain couples TRBV28 to TRBJ2-7; D is perhaps TRBD2 (6 bases). The CDR3 totals 14 residues. V was pared by 6 bases and J by 10 bases, with 22 bases between. The germline V gene has CDR1 MDHEN and CDR2 SYDVKM. DNA of the CDR3: TGTGCCAGCAGCCCGGGTGACGGGAGATCAGCTCAGTACTTC. Amino acid sequence: CASSPGDGRSAQYF.

This clonotype occurred a few times. This rearrangement joins TRBV18 to TRBJ1-1, with D uncertain. V dropped 0 bases and J dropped 0 bases, with 8 bases sitting between them. This CDR3 has 15 amino acids. CDR1 is KGHSH, CDR2 LQKENI, per germline. In DNA, the CDR3 is TGTGCCAGCTCACCACCGGCTTCGATGAACACTGAAGCTTTCTTT. As protein: CASSPPASMNTEAFF.